This T cell receptor beta chain originates from a study of T cells in localized non-small cell lung cancer. Regarding the study as a whole: Since sequencing was restricted to only one region of the tumor, intratumor heterogeneity remains a possibility.

TCRdb keeps only in-frame clones here, not all; method: immunoSEQ multiplex PCR. The sample carries tens of thousands of clones, 75% to 90% recorded once. The CDR3 length is 14 residues. The ends lost 6 bases at V and 0 bases at J; junction bases unmatched: 5. Per germline, CDR1 MNHEY and CDR2 SMNVEV (reference sequence). Concerning this clone itself: Its specificity is unknown.

The sequenced sample was peripheral blood, obtained before any cancer treatment. The chain couples TRBV27 to TRBJ2-7, with 7 bases matching TRBD1. This clonotype was obtained from a woman aged 35-70 years with stage I lung adenocarcinoma. CDR3 coding DNA: TGTGCCAGCAGATCGGACAGGAGCTCCTACGAGCAGTACTTC. The encoded protein is CASRSDRSSYEQYF.